Described below is a single T cell receptor beta chain sequence and its context. The V end was cut by 1 base, the J end by 2 bases, with 21 bases between. Germline V gene sequence: CDR1 KGHSH, CDR2 LQKENI. This CDR3 contains 18 residues. The data were produced by immunoSEQ multiplex PCR, yet TCRdb's version contains in-frame clones alone and is incomplete. The sample shows 150,000 or so clones, approximately 93% of them seen only once. These data originate in a study of blood T cell repertoires in COVID-19. This chain joins TRBV18 and TRBJ2-7; perhaps TRBD1 as D (5 bases). Source material: peripheral blood. The source of this sequence is a woman aged 60-75 years with COVID-19, enrolled during active disease. The CDR3 nucleotides read TGTGCCAGCTCACCACGGTTTCAGGGTTTAAGTTCCCCCTACGAGCAGTACTTC. This gives the protein CASSPRFQGLSSPYEQYF.